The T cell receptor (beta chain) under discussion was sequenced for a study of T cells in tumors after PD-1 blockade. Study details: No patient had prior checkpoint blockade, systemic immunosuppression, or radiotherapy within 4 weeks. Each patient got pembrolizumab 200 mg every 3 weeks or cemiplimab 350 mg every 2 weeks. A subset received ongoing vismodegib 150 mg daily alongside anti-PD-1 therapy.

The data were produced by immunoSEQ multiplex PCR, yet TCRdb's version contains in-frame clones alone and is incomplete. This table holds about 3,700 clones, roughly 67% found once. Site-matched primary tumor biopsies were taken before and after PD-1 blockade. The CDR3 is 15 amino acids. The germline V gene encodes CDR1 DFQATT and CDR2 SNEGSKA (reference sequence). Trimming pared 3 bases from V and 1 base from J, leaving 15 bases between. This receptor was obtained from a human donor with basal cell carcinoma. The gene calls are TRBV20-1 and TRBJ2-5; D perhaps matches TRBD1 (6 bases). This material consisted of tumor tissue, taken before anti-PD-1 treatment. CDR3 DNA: TGCAGTGCTAGTCGAGTGGGGGCCTTCCAAGAGACCCAGTACTTC. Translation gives CSASRVGAFQETQYF.